This T cell receptor beta chain is from a study of T cell responses to AZD1222 COVID-19 vaccine. Recipients boosted at about 4 weeks or about 12 weeks are pooled. Method: immunoSEQ multiplex PCR; TCRdb's copy keeps in-frame clones and lacks some. This table has 80,000 to 100,000 clones, approximately 83% appearing once. Study observations and caveats: A reported finding is that nearly half of spike-specific TCRs target unmutated variant regions. Donor demographics were predominantly white British with a female majority; clonal diversity may be underestimated. Repertoires were obtained only post-peak T cell response.

To note about this clone: Its target is not known.

CDR1 is MNHEY and CDR2 is SMNVEV in the germline V gene (reference sequence). This CDR3 has 14 amino acids. Trimming stripped 6 bases from V and 5 bases from J, with 16 bases between. The TCR comes from an adult who received the AZD1222 COVID-19 vaccine. Sequencing used peripheral blood, obtained 28 days after the second AZD1222 dose. This chain joins TRBV27 and TRBJ1-1, with D possibly TRBD1 on 5 matching bases. CDR3 in amino acids: CASRTGSGWTEAFF. The CDR3 DNA is TGTGCCAGCAGGACTGGCTCAGGGTGGACTGAAGCTTTCTTT.